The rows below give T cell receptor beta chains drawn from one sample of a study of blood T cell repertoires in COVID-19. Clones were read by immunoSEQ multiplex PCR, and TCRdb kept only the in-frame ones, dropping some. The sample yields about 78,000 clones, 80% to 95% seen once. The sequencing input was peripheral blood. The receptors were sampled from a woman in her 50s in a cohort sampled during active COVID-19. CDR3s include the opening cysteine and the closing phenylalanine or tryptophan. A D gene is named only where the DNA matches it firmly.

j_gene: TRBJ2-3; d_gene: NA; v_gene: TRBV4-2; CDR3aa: CASSQGSAVTDTQYF
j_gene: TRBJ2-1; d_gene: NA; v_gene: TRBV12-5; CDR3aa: CASGLGLTSNEQFF
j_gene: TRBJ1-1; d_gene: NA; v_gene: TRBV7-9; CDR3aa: CASSLLVNTEAFF
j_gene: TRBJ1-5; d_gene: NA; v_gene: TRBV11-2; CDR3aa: CASSPGQNQPQHF
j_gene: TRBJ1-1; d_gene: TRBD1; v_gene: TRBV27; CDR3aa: CASRREGGALNTEAFF
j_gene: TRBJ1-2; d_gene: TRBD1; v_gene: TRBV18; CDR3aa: CASSQTGGSNGYTF
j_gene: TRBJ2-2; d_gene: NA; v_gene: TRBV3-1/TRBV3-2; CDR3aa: CASSRLVLGTGELFF
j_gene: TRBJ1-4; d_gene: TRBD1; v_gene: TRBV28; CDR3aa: CASSVHRGEEDEKLFF
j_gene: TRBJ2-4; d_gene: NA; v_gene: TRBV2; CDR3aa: CASSPDSKNIQYF
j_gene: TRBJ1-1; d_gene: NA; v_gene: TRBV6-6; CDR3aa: CASSHREGFNTEAFF
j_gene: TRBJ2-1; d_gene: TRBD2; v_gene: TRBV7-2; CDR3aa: CASSLIAGGPPYNEQFF
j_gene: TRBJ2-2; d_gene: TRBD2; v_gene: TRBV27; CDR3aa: CASSRTSDNTGELFF
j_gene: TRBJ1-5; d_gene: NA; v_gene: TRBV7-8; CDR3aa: CASSFTGGYDQPQHF
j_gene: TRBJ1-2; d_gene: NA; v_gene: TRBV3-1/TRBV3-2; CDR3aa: CASSQGGLGGYTF
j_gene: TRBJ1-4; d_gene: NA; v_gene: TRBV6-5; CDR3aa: CASTGQGSVWEKLFF
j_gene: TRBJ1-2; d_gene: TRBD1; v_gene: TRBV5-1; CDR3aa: CASSLQGDYGYTF
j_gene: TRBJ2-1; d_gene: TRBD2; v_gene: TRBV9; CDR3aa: CASSVAGENNEQFF
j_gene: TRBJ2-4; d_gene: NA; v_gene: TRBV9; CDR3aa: CASSVDEGAKNIQYF
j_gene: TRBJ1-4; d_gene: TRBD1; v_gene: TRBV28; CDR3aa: CASSSSKGQAGRKLFF
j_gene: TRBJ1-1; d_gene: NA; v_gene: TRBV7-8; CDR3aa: CASSLLAGSRAAFF
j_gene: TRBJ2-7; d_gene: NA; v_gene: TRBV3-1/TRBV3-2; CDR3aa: CASSQALTYEQYF
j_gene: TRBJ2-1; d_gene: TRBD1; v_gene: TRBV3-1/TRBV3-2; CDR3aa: CASSQEGSGGTGLPGEQFF
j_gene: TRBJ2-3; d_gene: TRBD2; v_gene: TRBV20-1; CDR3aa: CSASPAGERTDTQYF
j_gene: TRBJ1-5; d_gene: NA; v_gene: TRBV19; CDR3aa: CASSRTSDQPQHF
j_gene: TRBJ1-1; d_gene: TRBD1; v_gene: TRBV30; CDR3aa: CAWTILGGGDRRGTEAFF